This T cell receptor beta chain was profiled in a study of cytomegalovirus exposure and HLA in healthy donors. This clone was observed a handful of times. Its antigen is currently unknown. Primers: 60 Vbeta forward and 13 Jbeta reverse. The method was immunoSEQ multiplex PCR; TCRdb's version includes in-frame clones alone and lacks a portion of them. The sample lists over 100,000 clones, 8% to 9.5% occurring once. Study results and caveats: Cytomegalovirus status, reportedly, was diagnosed with high specificity and sensitivity by the classifier. A later analysis reportedly found that, within productive TCRs, an Asian-associated ancestry cluster had fewer N-insertions than the mean observed across the approximately 700 donors. In vitro assays verified that three CMV-associated chains recognized CMV antigens specifically.

This sequence was found in a man aged 35 to 55 in good health and CMV-seronegative. Sequenced: PBMCs.

DNA of the CDR3: TGTGCCAGCAGCTACGGGACAGGGGGCACTGAAGCTTTCTTT. The encoded protein is CASSYGTGGTEAFF. The chain links TRBV11-2 to TRBJ1-1; TRBD1 matches 11 bases. CDR1 is SGHAT, CDR2 FQNNGV, per germline. V shed 4 bases, J shed 4 bases, and the junction held 2 bases outside the gene matches. The CDR3 has 14 residues.